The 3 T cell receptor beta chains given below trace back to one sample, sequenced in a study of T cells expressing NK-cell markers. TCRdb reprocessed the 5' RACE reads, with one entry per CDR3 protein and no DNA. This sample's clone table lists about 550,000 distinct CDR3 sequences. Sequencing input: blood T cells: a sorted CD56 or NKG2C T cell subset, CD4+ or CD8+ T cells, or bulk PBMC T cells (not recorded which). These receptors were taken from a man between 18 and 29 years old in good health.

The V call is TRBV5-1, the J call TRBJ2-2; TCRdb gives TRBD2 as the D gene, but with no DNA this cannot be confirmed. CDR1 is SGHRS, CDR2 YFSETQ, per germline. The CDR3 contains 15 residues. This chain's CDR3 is CASSLRERHTGELFF.

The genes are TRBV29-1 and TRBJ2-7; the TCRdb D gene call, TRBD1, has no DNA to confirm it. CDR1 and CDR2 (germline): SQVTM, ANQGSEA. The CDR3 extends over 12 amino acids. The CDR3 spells CSARQSSYEQYF.

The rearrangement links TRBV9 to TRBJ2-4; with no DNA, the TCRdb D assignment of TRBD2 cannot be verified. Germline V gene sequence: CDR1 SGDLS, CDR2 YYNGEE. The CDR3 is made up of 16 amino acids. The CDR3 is CASSVDPLVSTNIQYF.